The 27 T cell receptor beta chains below were found in one sample sequenced in a study of blood T cell repertoires in COVID-19. Libraries were prepared by immunoSEQ multiplex PCR; TCRdb keeps only in-frame clonotypes and omits some of them. The table lists some 300,000 clones, around 90% of them singletons. Sequencing used peripheral blood. Source of these receptors: a man aged 70-80 years with acute or convalescent COVID-19.

For this clone: In the same sample, other DNA sequences code for this CDR3. The rearrangement uses TRBV4-3 and TRBJ1-1; no firm D call. V shed 0 bases and J shed 1 base, with 9 bases lying between them. Germline loops: CDR1 LGHNA, CDR2 YSLEER. This CDR3 is 15 amino acids long. The CDR3 loop reads CASSQDPGSNTEAFF. The CDR3 DNA reads as TGCGCCAGCAGCCAAGACCCGGGATCGAACACTGAAGCTTTCTTT.

The CDR3 region is CARSRNRGVTQETQYF. The CDR3 DNA reads TGTGCCAGAAGCCGCAACAGGGGCGTAACCCAAGAGACCCAGTACTTC. V is TRBV5-3 and J is TRBJ2-5; TRBD1 matches at 7 bases. TRBV5-3 qualifies as an ORF whose function is uncertain. This CDR3 spans 16 amino acids. J gave up 1 base and V 4 bases, and 10 bases lay outside the gene matches.

V and J are TRBV15 and TRBJ1-1; D ambiguous. Trimming cost V 0 bases and J 5 bases, with 10 bases left between them. Germline assignment: CDR1 LNHNV and CDR2 YYDKDF (reference sequence). This CDR3 is built from 14 residues. The CDR3 protein is CATSRDRGETEAFF. The CDR3 DNA is TGTGCCACCAGCAGAGATCGCGGCGAGACTGAAGCTTTCTTT.

The V gene is TRBV11-2, the J gene TRBJ2-2, with TRBD1 matching 7 bases. Trimming cost V 1 base and J 2 bases; bases outside gene matches: 1. Germline V lookup: CDR1 SGHAT, CDR2 FQNNGV. The CDR3 extends over 15 amino acids. The CDR3 loop is CASSLGDRNTGELFF. The DNA for the CDR3 is TGTGCCAGCAGCTTAGGGGACAGAAACACCGGGGAGCTGTTTTTT. Supplemented by reference TRBV11-2 and TRBJ2-2, the full variable domain reads EAGVAQSPRYKIIEKRQSVAFWCNPISGHATLYWYQQILGQGPKLLIQFQNNGVVDDSQLPKDRFSAERLKGVDSTLKIQPAKLEDSAVYLCASSLGDRNTGELFFGEGSRLTVL.

The chain uses TRBV12-3 or TRBV12-4 and TRBJ1-1, with D perhaps TRBD1 (6 bases). This CDR3 region has 13 residues. Trimming pared 7 bases from V and 1 base from J, leaving 10 bases between. The CDR3 DNA is TGTGCCAGCAACGGGGACACGAACACTGAAGCTTTCTTT. The encoded protein is CASNGDTNTEAFF.

V is TRBV6-5 and J is TRBJ2-3, with TRBD1 matching 8 bases. CDR3 length: 16 amino acids. After removal of 1 base from V and 1 base from J, the junction contained 4 bases not matched to a gene. Germline CDR1 MNHEY, CDR2 SVGAGI. CDR3 residues: CASSYLQGAGTDTQYF. The CDR3 nucleotides are TGTGCCAGCAGTTACTTGCAGGGGGCAGGCACAGATACGCAGTATTTT.

The chain uses TRBV29-1 and TRBJ1-2, with TRBD1 identical over 8 bases. This CDR3 region has 14 residues. Trimming cost V 4 bases and J 5 bases; bases outside gene matches: 9. Germline V CDR1 and CDR2: SQVTM, ANQGSEA. CDR3 DNA sequence: TGCAGCGTTGTAGGGGGTCAGGGGGCATATGGCTACACCTTC. Translation gives CSVVGGQGAYGYTF.

CDR3 sequence reads: CASSPPGTGVYEQYF. The CDR3 bases are TGTGCCAGCAGTCCGCCCGGGACAGGGGTTTACGAGCAGTACTTC. V gene TRBV6-2 or TRBV6-3 combines with J gene TRBJ2-7, with 10 nucleotides matching TRBD1. Losses at the gene ends were 5 bases for V and 4 bases for J; bases not matched to a gene: 8. CDR1 is MNHEY and CDR2 is SVGEGT in the germline V gene. The CDR3 consists of 15 residues.

The chain employs TRBV6-2 or TRBV6-3 and TRBJ2-7; the D is unclear. CDR3 length: 15 residues. CDR1 MNHEY and CDR2 SVGEGT come from the germline V gene. Trimming took 0 bases from V and 0 from J, leaving 9 bases between them. The CDR3 DNA reads as TGTGCCAGCAGTTACTCGACCAGGCCCTCCTACGAGCAGTACTTC. It yields the protein CASSYSTRPSYEQYF.

Only a few counts were recorded for this clone. The chain links TRBV2 to TRBJ1-2; no firm D call. Germline assignment: CDR1 SNHLY and CDR2 FYNNEI. The CDR3 sequence is 12 residues long. Trimming took 3 bases from V and 8 from J, leaving 10 bases between them. The CDR3 coding sequence is TGTGCCAGCAGTGACATTGGGCTCGGCTACACCTTC. It yields the protein CASSDIGLGYTF.

V gene TRBV18 combines with J gene TRBJ2-7; possible D gene TRBD1, 6 bases. Germline CDR1 and CDR2: KGHSH and LQKENI. Trimming took 2 bases from V and 2 from J, leaving 16 bases between them. CDR3 length: 16 amino acids. CDR3 nucleotide sequence: TGTGCCAGCTCACCAGATTTGAGGGGGTTCCCCTACGAGCAGTACTTC. Its translation is CASSPDLRGFPYEQYF.

The V and J genes are TRBV6-5 and TRBJ1-1; 7 bases are a match to TRBD1. Germline lookup yields CDR1 MNHEY and CDR2 SVGAGI. The CDR3 length is 14 residues. Trimming took 6 bases from V and 6 from J; bases not matched to a gene: 10. The DNA for the CDR3 is TGTGCCAGCAGCCGAAAGAGGACAGGCGCTGAAGCTTTCTTT. Translating it yields CASSRKRTGAEAFF.

The rearrangement links TRBV7-6 to TRBJ2-7; tentative D call: TRBD1 (6 bases). CDR3 length equals 15 residues. CDR1 is SGHVS, CDR2 FNYEAQ, per germline. The V end was cut by 1 base, the J end by 2 bases, with 12 bases between. CDR3 sequence reads: CASSLGQVGAYEQYF. CDR3 DNA sequence: TGTGCCAGCAGCTTAGGACAGGTAGGGGCCTACGAGCAGTACTTC.

The CDR3, as DNA: TGTGCCTGGAGTAAGACAGGGAATCAGCCCCAGCATTTT. It is translated as CAWSKTGNQPQHF. This chain links TRBV30 with TRBJ1-5; 7 bases map to TRBD1. Trimming removed 2 bases from V and 4 bases from J; junction bases left unmatched: 2. Looked up from germline, CDR1 is GTSNPN and CDR2 is SVGIG (reference sequence). The CDR3 extends over 13 amino acids. Using reference TRBV30 and TRBJ1-5 for the parts outside the CDR3, the full variable domain is SQTIHQWPATLVQPVGSPLSLECTVEGTSNPNLYWYRQAAGRGLQLLFYSVGIGQISSEVPQNLSASRPQDRQFILSSKKLLLSDSGFYLCAWSKTGNQPQHFGDGTRLSIL.

The chain carries TRBV9 and TRBJ2-1; 7 nucleotides line up with TRBD2. The CDR3 is 16 amino acids. V was pared by 0 bases and J by 4 bases, with 7 bases of the junction left unmatched. Germline-derived CDR1 and CDR2 are SGDLS and YYNGEE. CDR3 protein: CASSVVPAGIYNEQFF. CDR3 bases: TGTGCCAGCAGCGTAGTACCAGCGGGGATATACAATGAGCAGTTCTTC.

The chain carries TRBV5-1 and TRBJ1-5; 7 bases map to TRBD1. V lost 0 bases to trimming and J lost 0 bases; unmatched junction nucleotides: 6. The CDR3 has 17 amino acids. The germline V gene encodes CDR1 SGHRS and CDR2 YFSETQ. The CDR3 is CASSLVAGGSSNQPQHF. In DNA, the CDR3 is TGCGCCAGCAGCTTGGTGGCAGGGGGGAGTAGCAATCAGCCCCAGCATTTT.

The gene calls are TRBV19 and TRBJ1-5; the match to TRBD1 covers 9 bases. The CDR3 spans 17 residues. After removal of 6 bases from V and 6 bases from J, the junction contained 15 bases not matched to a gene. Germline V CDR1 and CDR2: LNHDA, SQIVND (reference sequence). CDR3 amino acids: CASSDQGGDRVIQPQHF. Here the CDR3 DNA reads TGTGCCAGTAGCGACCAGGGGGGGGACAGGGTCATTCAGCCCCAGCATTTT.

The chain uses TRBV4-1 and TRBJ2-7; 10 nucleotides match TRBD1. The germline CDR1 and CDR2 sequences are MGHRA and YSYEKL. The length of the CDR3 is 17 residues. V shed 4 bases, J shed 0 bases, and the junction held 9 bases outside the gene matches. DNA for the CDR3: TGCGCCAGCAGCCTCGAACCGGGACAGGGGTTCTCCTACGAGCAGTACTTC. Translation: CASSLEPGQGFSYEQYF.

The gene calls are TRBV30 and TRBJ1-1; D unresolved. The CDR3 runs 13 residues. Germline-derived CDR1 and CDR2 are GTSNPN and SVGIG (reference sequence). V lost 5 bases, J lost 6 bases, and 16 bases lay in between. The CDR3 nucleotides are TGTGCCTGGGCAGTGAGAGCTGGTGCTGAAGCTTTCTTT. As protein: CAWAVRAGAEAFF.

The J gene is TRBJ1-1, the V gene TRBV6-7, with a weak D call TRBD1 (5 bases). TRBV6-7 is placed among ORFs of uncertain function. Trimming took off 3 bases at V and 10 bases at J, with 15 bases between the two ends. CDR3 length: 13 residues. This chain's CDR3 is CASSYLMGLGAFF. CDR3 in DNA: TGTGCCAGCAGTTATCTCATGGGACTGGGAGCTTTCTTT.

The J gene is TRBJ2-4, the V gene TRBV6-5; TRBD1 agrees at 12 bases. Germline V gene sequence: CDR1 MNHEY, CDR2 SVGAGI. V gave up 4 bases and J gave up 9 bases; unmatched junction bases: 7. CDR3 length: 15 amino acids. CDR3 DNA sequence: TGTGCCAGCAGTTCCTCCGGGACAGGGGGCATCATTCAGTACTTC. This sequence encodes CASSSSGTGGIIQYF.

This chain uses TRBV6-6 with TRBJ2-1; the match to TRBD2 covers 7 bases. The CDR3 covers 16 residues. V lost 7 bases to trimming and J lost 0 bases; unmatched junction nucleotides: 9. CDR1 and CDR2 (germline): MNHNY, SVGAGI (reference sequence). The CDR3 reads CASTDRLAYSYNEQFF. The DNA for the CDR3 is TGTGCCAGCACCGACCGACTAGCCTACTCCTACAATGAGCAGTTCTTC.

This chain uses TRBV5-4 with TRBJ2-2; 7 positions match TRBD2. The ends lost 4 bases at V and 6 bases at J; junction bases unmatched: 9. From germline, CDR1 is SGHNT and CDR2 YYREEE (reference sequence). The CDR3 is 15 residues long. The CDR3 DNA is TGTGCCAGCAGCCCCTGGGGAGGGCCGGCCGGGGAGCTGTTTTTT. Translating it yields CASSPWGGPAGELFF.

The chain carries TRBV6-2 or TRBV6-3 and TRBJ2-7; D is possibly TRBD2 (7 bases). CDR3 length: 16 residues. CDR1 and CDR2 from the germline V gene are MNHEY and SVGEGT. The V gene lost 5 bases and the J gene lost 5 bases, with 22 bases spanning the gap. The CDR3 DNA is TGTGCCAGCAGTCCCTCAGGGGCGGGGGATTGGGACGAGCAGTACTTC. Translated: CASSPSGAGDWDEQYF.

A single count supports this clone. The V call is TRBV4-3, the J call TRBJ1-2; TRBD1 matches at 7 bases. The CDR3 is made up of 15 amino acids. CDR1 LGHNA and CDR2 YSLEER come from the germline V gene. J was trimmed by 8 bases and V by 6 bases; bases with no gene match: 15. The CDR3 DNA is TGCGCCAGCAGGAGAGATTCAGACAGGGTGGGCGGCTACACCTTC. Protein product: CASRRDSDRVGGYTF.

V gene TRBV7-2 combines with J gene TRBJ2-1; TRBD1 aligns across 9 bases. With 5 bases clipped from V and 12 bases from J, the junction kept 11 bases outside the gene matches. There are 14 residues in the CDR3. Germline assignment: CDR1 SGHTA and CDR2 FQGNSA. CDR3 coding DNA: TGTGCCAGCAGCGACTCCGGGACAGGGCGAGCGCAGTTCTTC. Residues: CASSDSGTGRAQFF.

DNA of the CDR3: TGTGCCAGCAGTTCGATAGCGGGACCGTTTGGGACCCAGTACTTC. The encoded protein is CASSSIAGPFGTQYF. The gene calls are TRBV27 and TRBJ2-5; 8 bases are shared with TRBD2. There are 15 residues in the CDR3. CDR1 and CDR2 (germline): MNHEY, SMNVEV (reference sequence). The ends lost 4 bases at V and 7 bases at J; junction bases unmatched: 11.